This T cell receptor beta chain emerged from a study of cytomegalovirus exposure and HLA in healthy donors. Whole-study findings and limits: Some TCR beta chains (more than 150 of them) were listed as cytomegalovirus-associated. In a later analysis, TCR beta V- and J-gene trimming showed a link to a missense DCLRE1C variant.

V gave up 7 bases and J gave up 8 bases; unmatched junction bases: 10. Germline CDR1 LNHDA, CDR2 SQIVND (reference sequence). This CDR3 region has 14 residues. PCR employed 60 Vbeta and 13 Jbeta primers. Libraries were prepared by immunoSEQ multiplex PCR; TCRdb keeps only in-frame clonotypes and omits some of them. The sample includes around 120,000 clones, under 90% seen only once; the top ten take approximately 8.8%. In regard to this clone: Its matching antigen is unknown.

Participants comprised healthy donors of bone marrow. Input material: PBMCs. The clonotype was recovered from a female donor in good health and CMV-seropositive. The chain has TRBV19 and TRBJ1-4; 7 bases match TRBD1. This CDR3 reads CASTMDRWNEKLFF. The CDR3 DNA reads TGTGCCAGTACCATGGACAGGTGGAACGAAAAACTGTTTTTT. The full variable domain, completed using reference TRBV19 and TRBJ1-4, is DGGITQSPKYLFRKEGQNVTLSCEQNLNHDAMYWYRQDPGQGLRLIYYSQIVNDFQKGDIAEGYSVSREKKESFPLTVTSAQKNPTAFYLCASTMDRWNEKLFFGSGTQLSVL.